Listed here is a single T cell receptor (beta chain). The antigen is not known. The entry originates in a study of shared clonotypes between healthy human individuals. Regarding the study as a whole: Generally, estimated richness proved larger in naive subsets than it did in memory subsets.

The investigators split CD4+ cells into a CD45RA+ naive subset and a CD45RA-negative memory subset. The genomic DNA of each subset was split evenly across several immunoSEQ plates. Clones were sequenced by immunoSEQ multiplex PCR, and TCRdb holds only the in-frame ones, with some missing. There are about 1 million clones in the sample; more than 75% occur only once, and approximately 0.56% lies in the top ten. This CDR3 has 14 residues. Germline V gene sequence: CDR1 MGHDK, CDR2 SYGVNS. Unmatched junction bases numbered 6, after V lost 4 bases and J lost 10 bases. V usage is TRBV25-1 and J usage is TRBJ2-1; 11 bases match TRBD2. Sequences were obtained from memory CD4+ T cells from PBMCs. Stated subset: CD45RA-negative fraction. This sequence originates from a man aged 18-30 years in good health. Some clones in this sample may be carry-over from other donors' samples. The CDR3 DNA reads TGTGCCAGCAGTGTTAGCGGGAGGGCTGTGGAGCAGTTCTTC. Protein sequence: CASSVSGRAVEQFF. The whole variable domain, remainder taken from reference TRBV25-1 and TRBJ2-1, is EADIYQTPRYLVIGTGKKITLECSQTMGHDKMYWYQQDPGMELHLIHYSYGVNSTEKGDLSSESTVSRIRTEHFPLTLESARPSHTSQYLCASSVSGRAVEQFFGPGTRLTVL.